The source of this T cell receptor beta chain is a study of blood T cells in healthy people across ages. This CDR3 region has 13 residues. V was clipped by 8 bases and J by 2 bases, with 12 bases between them. In its sample, this clonotype was seen once. The second PCR ran about 6 to 12 cycles with a sample-barcoded 5' primer and J-beta primers. Via MiXCR, TCRdb re-called the 5' RACE reads, giving one row per CDR3 protein. The sample lists 1.5 million to 2 million distinct CDR3 sequences; about 50% were seen once. The sample comprised blood. The receptor's source is a woman aged 40-49 years in good health. The chain employs TRBV12-3 or TRBV12-4 and TRBJ1-1; D is unresolved. This CDR3 reads CASGPRLNTEAFF. CDR3 nucleotides: TGTGCCAGCGGCCCAAGGCTCAACACTGAAGCTTTCTTT.